This TCR beta chain emerged from a study of blood T cell repertoires in COVID-19 (dated by TCRdb to between 2020 and 2021). Notes on the research overall: Samples covering the acute and convalescent phases of COVID-19 were provided by collaborators in the United States, Italy and Spain. The prospective study material was composed of cDNA or gDNA derived from T cells, B-cell-depleted T cells, or PBMCs. The dataset comprised deeply sampled blood TCRbeta repertoires from subjects exposed to, actively infected with, or recovered from COVID-19. A freely available public database, intended as a resource for researchers studying the immune response to SARS-CoV-2, is where the repertoires were released. The samples were drawn from the first 160 participants of the ongoing ImmuneRACE study and from over a thousand subjects provided by 6 global collaborators. Sample metadata almost always included a de-identified subject ID, COVID-19 status, age in years and sex. Where HLA class I and class II types were available, the types were taken from metadata supplied by the sample provider, not from assay-based typing.

TCRbeta CDR3 regions were amplified from genomic DNA using the immunoSEQ Assay, a bias-controlled multiplex PCR. The original pipeline was this. The number of nucleated cells in each sample was estimated from the amplification of reference gene primers within the assay. To quantify the absolute abundance of each unique TCRbeta CDR3 rearrangement, sequence reads were collapsed and filtered. For each sample, productive Simpson clonality was calculated as the square root of Simpson's diversity index across productive rearrangements. The table was pulled from immuneACCESS by TCRdb, which kept in-frame rearrangements only. Such tables lose some clones; where checked, under half of the loss comes from unresolved V genes, and the rest has no known cause. From that table come the V and J calls and clone size; the DNA was used to work out D and trimming. The sample data list tens of thousands of clones, and roughly 80% of these were observed just once. The ten largest clones take up about 14% of the sample.

The paper's findings and limits, for the study overall: Clinical and demographic metadata were provided uncurated, with the amount varying by source and participant.

Each collaborating institution followed its own protocols to collect whole blood in K2EDTA tubes. For TCRbeta analysis, collaborators shipped samples as frozen whole blood, isolated PBMCs, or DNA extracted from either of those sample types. CDR1 and CDR2 were assigned from the germline V gene as MGHDK and SYGVNS. The CDR3 sequence holds 18 residues, the cysteine and phenylalanine included. Only the CDR3 DNA is retained, 54 bases long and in frame from the first base. The junction shows trimming of 1 base on V and 4 bases on J, and the gene matches do not reach 11 bases of it. The sample holds one count of this clone. Its binding antigen is unknown. Within one base of it there is no much larger clone, and no base qualities were kept.

The sample taken for sequencing was peripheral blood. The chain is made from TRBV25-1 and TRBJ2-2, and 8 junction bases match TRBD1. This sequence originates from a woman of 80 years or more with acute or convalescent COVID-19. In nucleotide form, the sequence is TGTGCCAGCAGTGAATTGGGCAGGGGGCTGTTCGGCACCGGGGAGCTGTTTTTT. Its product reads: CASSELGRGLFGTGELFF.